Listed below are T cell receptor beta chains from one sample, sequenced in a study of T-cell memory formation after mild COVID-19. TCRdb independently ran MiXCR on the 5' RACE reads; one entry per CDR3 protein. The data contain hundreds of thousands of distinct CDR3 sequences, roughly 18% of them seen just once; the ten biggest clones take up around 11%. Sequenced sample: PBMCs or a T cell subset sorted from them (not recorded which). All receptors derive from an adult woman who had mild COVID-19 (a few samples of this study predate the infection). Cell type and time point are not known. CDR3s include the opening cysteine and the closing phenylalanine or tryptophan. The D gene is left open where the match is weak. Size is stated for part of the rows, as once, few or many counts, or as a class when the clone is expanded.

v_gene,d_gene,j_gene,abundance,CDR3aa,CDR3nt
TRBV9,NA,TRBJ2-5,many,CASSVYSQETQYF,TGTGCCAGCAGCGTCTACAGCCAAGAGACCCAGTACTTC
TRBV5-5,NA,TRBJ1-2,NA,CASSLEGVAANYGYTF,TGTGCCAGCAGCTTGGAGGGGGTCGCGGCTAACTATGGCTACACCTTC
TRBV2,NA,TRBJ2-7,few,CASTRGQTYEQYF,TGTGCCAGCACCAGAGGACAGACCTACGAGCAGTACTTC
TRBV7-9,NA,TRBJ1-4,NA,CASSQMGVNEKLFF,TGTGCCAGCAGCCAGATGGGGGTAAATGAAAAACTGTTTTTT
TRBV10-3,TRBD2,TRBJ2-7,NA,CAISEPSGGYEQYF,TGTGCCATCAGTGAACCTAGCGGGGGGTACGAGCAGTACTTC
TRBV5-5,TRBD1,TRBJ2-2,NA,CASSPPGTATGELFF,TGTGCCAGCAGCCCGCCAGGGACAGCCACCGGGGAGCTGTTTTTT
TRBV20-1,TRBD2,TRBJ2-5,once,CSALGAGGPNETQYF,TGCAGTGCCCTCGGGGCGGGGGGGCCCAACGAGACCCAGTACTTC
TRBV30,NA,TRBJ2-1,few,CAGRLAGGFEQFF,TGTGCCGGCAGACTAGCTGGGGGCTTTGAGCAGTTCTTC
TRBV5-1,NA,TRBJ1-6,NA,CASSWGHENSPLHF,TGCGCCAGCAGCTGGGGACACGAGAATTCACCCCTCCACTTT
TRBV20-1,NA,TRBJ2-3,few,CSARDTLPDTQYF,TGCAGTGCTAGAGATACCCTTCCAGATACGCAGTATTTT
TRBV4-3,NA,TRBJ2-1,few,CASSRGRGSYEQFF,TGCGCCAGCAGCCGAGGCCGAGGCAGCTATGAGCAGTTCTTC
TRBV6-5,TRBD1,TRBJ1-1,few,CASSWTGATNTEAFF,TGTGCCAGCAGCTGGACAGGGGCGACGAACACTGAAGCTTTCTTT
TRBV30,NA,TRBJ1-5,NA,CAWSPGTNSNQPQHF,TGTGCCTGGAGTCCCGGGACAAATAGCAATCAGCCCCAGCATTTT
TRBV7-8,NA,TRBJ1-5,few,CASSRPGHNQPQHF,TGTGCCAGCAGCCGACCGGGACATAATCAGCCCCAGCATTTT
TRBV20-1,NA,TRBJ1-1,NA,CSARDGRGNTEAFF,TGCAGTGCTAGAGATGGTCGGGGGAACACTGAAGCTTTCTTT
TRBV19,NA,TRBJ1-5,NA,CASSIAAGVNQPQHF,TGTGCCAGTAGTATAGCTGCCGGAGTTAATCAGCCCCAGCATTTT
TRBV6-6,NA,TRBJ2-2,few,CASKWEETGELFF,TGTGCCAGCAAGTGGGAGGAAACCGGGGAGCTGTTTTTT
TRBV6-4,NA,TRBJ1-5,NA,CASSGEENQPQHF,TGTGCCAGCAGTGGAGAGGAAAATCAGCCCCAGCATTTT
TRBV7-9,NA,TRBJ1-6,NA,CASSLGGDYNSPLHF,TGTGCCAGCAGCTTAGGGGGAGACTATAATTCACCCCTCCACTTT
TRBV7-3,TRBD1,TRBJ2-6,once,CASSYGTGGAGANVLTF,TGTGCCAGCAGCTACGGGACAGGGGGCGCCGGGGCCAACGTCCTGACTTTC
TRBV18,TRBD2,TRBJ2-3,NA,CASSPPTTSGNWDTQYF,TGTGCCAGCTCACCACCGACGACTAGCGGGAATTGGGATACGCAGTATTTT
TRBV6-5,NA,TRBJ2-7,NA,CASSREGNEQYF,TGTGCCAGCAGTCGCGAGGGGAACGAGCAGTACTTC
TRBV7-3,NA,TRBJ2-3,few,CASSLTDPTDTQYF,TGTGCCAGCAGCTTAACGGACCCCACAGATACGCAGTATTTT
TRBV12-3/TRBV12-4,NA,TRBJ1-5,NA,CAGSRPRGAGNQPQHF,TGTGCCGGCAGCCGCCCAAGGGGAGCCGGCAATCAGCCCCAGCATTTT
TRBV15,NA,TRBJ1-1,few,CATSRQYMNTEAFF,TGTGCCACCAGCAGGCAGTACATGAACACTGAAGCTTTCTTT
TRBV6-1,NA,TRBJ1-1,NA,CASSAQIEAFF,TGTGCCAGCAGTGCGCAGATTGAAGCTTTCTTT
TRBV10-3,TRBD2,TRBJ2-3,few,CAIRAPAGSFDTQYF,TGTGCCATCAGAGCTCCAGCGGGGTCCTTTGATACGCAGTATTTT
TRBV7-9,TRBD1,TRBJ2-5,NA,CASSLSRTGHQETQYF,TGTGCCAGCAGCTTATCGCGGACAGGACACCAAGAGACCCAGTACTTC
TRBV6-2/TRBV6-3,TRBD2,TRBJ2-5,few,CAAQSRELETQYF,TGTGCTGCACAATCGCGGGAGCTCGAGACCCAGTACTTC
TRBV7-9,NA,TRBJ2-1,NA,CASSQGQASYNEQFF,TGTGCCAGCAGCCAAGGACAAGCCTCCTACAATGAGCAGTTCTTC
TRBV14,TRBD2,TRBJ2-2,many,CASSQFGTSGNTGELFF,TGTGCCAGCAGCCAATTTGGTACTAGCGGGAACACCGGGGAGCTGTTTTTT
TRBV20-1,NA,TRBJ2-7,few,CSASDRTYEQYF,TGCAGTGCTAGTGACAGAACCTACGAGCAGTACTTC
TRBV7-9,NA,TRBJ1-2,NA,CASSSAWGGYTF,TGTGCCAGCAGCTCCGCTTGGGGGGGCTACACCTTC
TRBV7-2,TRBD2,TRBJ2-5,NA,CASNGGSTQETQYF,TGTGCCAGCAACGGGGGGAGCACTCAAGAGACCCAGTACTTC
TRBV6-6,NA,TRBJ1-2,NA,CASSYSTGGGSYGYTF,TGTGCCAGCAGTTACTCGACTGGGGGAGGGAGCTATGGCTACACCTTC
TRBV7-2,TRBD2,TRBJ2-3,NA,CASSGSGSRADTQYF,TGTGCCAGCAGCGGTAGCGGGAGTAGAGCAGATACGCAGTATTTT
TRBV7-8,NA,TRBJ1-4,NA,CASSLAGSHLFF,TGTGCCAGCAGCTTAGCCGGAAGTCACCTGTTTTTT
TRBV9,TRBD1,TRBJ2-7,NA,CASSVAWDRSYEQYF,TGTGCCAGCAGCGTAGCCTGGGACAGGTCGTACGAGCAGTACTTC
TRBV7-9,NA,TRBJ1-4,NA,CASSSGANGLQKLFF,TGTGCCAGCAGCTCAGGGGCGAACGGCTTACAAAAACTGTTTTTT
TRBV7-2,NA,TRBJ2-1,many,CASSFAVYNEQFF,TGTGCCAGCAGCTTTGCAGTCTACAATGAGCAGTTCTTC
TRBV6-2/TRBV6-3,NA,TRBJ2-5,few,CASSYWGRPTETQYF,TGTGCCAGCAGTTACTGGGGCCGTCCTACAGAGACCCAGTACTTC
TRBV7-2,NA,TRBJ2-1,few,CASSSPGKAEQFF,TGTGCCAGCAGTTCCCCGGGGAAAGCTGAGCAGTTCTTC
TRBV2,TRBD1,TRBJ1-2,few,CASTPGTVHGYTF,TGTGCCAGCACCCCCGGGACAGTGCATGGCTACACCTTC
TRBV27,NA,TRBJ2-5,NA,CASSNTGYQETQYF,TGTGCCAGCAGCAACACCGGATACCAAGAGACCCAGTACTTC
TRBV7-7,TRBD1,TRBJ2-2,NA,CASSLALGTGNTGELFF,TGTGCTAGCAGCTTAGCCCTAGGGACAGGGAACACCGGGGAGCTGTTTTTT
TRBV4-3,NA,TRBJ1-2,NA,CASSQEGRGLGYGYTF,TGCGCCAGCAGCCAAGAGGGCCGGGGGTTAGGCTATGGCTACACCTTC
TRBV27,TRBD2,TRBJ2-7,few,CASSLSSVLAGAYEQYF,TGTGCCAGCAGTTTATCATCAGTACTAGCGGGGGCCTACGAGCAGTACTTC
TRBV5-1,TRBD1,TRBJ2-5,NA,CASSIGQGLGETQYF,TGCGCCAGCAGCATCGGACAGGGGTTGGGGGAGACCCAGTACTTC
TRBV6-5,NA,TRBJ1-2,few,CASRPTGTTTSGYGYTF,TGTGCCAGCAGGCCCACCGGGACCACGACGTCGGGATATGGCTACACCTTC
TRBV6-5,TRBD1,TRBJ2-2,NA,CASSPPRGHKAGELFF,TGTGCCAGCAGTCCACCCAGGGGGCATAAAGCCGGGGAGCTGTTTTTT